The 28 T cell receptor beta chains below all came from one sample that was sequenced in a study of OX40 agonist ivuxolimab in advanced cancers. Library creation used the immunoSEQ multiplex PCR assay. TCRdb carries this immuneACCESS record with in-frame sequences only. Its versions omit some clonotypes, under half of them owing to an unresolved V gene in the studies checked, with the rest unexplained. Present in this sample are about 58,000 clones, 80% to 90% of which were seen just once. The ten biggest clones cover about 3.3% of the sample. The sequencing used CD4+ or CD8+ T cells sorted from blood, collected in a trial of the OX40 agonist ivuxolimab. The receptors here all came from an adult with an advanced solid tumor such as melanoma, head and neck, liver or kidney cancer.

V is TRBV7-2 and J is TRBJ2-3; the D is unclear. Germline-derived CDR1 and CDR2 are SGHTA and FQGNSA. The CDR3 covers 14 residues. V gave up 1 base and J gave up 0 bases, with 5 bases separating them. The CDR3 nucleotides are TGTGCCAGCAGCTTAGACCGCAGCACAGATACGCAGTATTTT. It encodes CASSLDRSTDTQYF.

The gene calls are TRBV30 and TRBJ1-2, with unresolved D. Germline V gene lookup returns CDR1 GTSNPN and CDR2 SVGIG (reference sequence). Trimming removed 3 bases from V and 5 bases from J, with 19 bases in between. The length of the CDR3 is 15 residues. CDR3 amino acids: CAWRTSGPSPYGYTF. DNA of the CDR3: TGTGCCTGGAGGACCTCCGGACCTAGCCCTTATGGCTACACCTTC.

J is TRBJ1-5 and V is TRBV19; tentative D call: TRBD1 (5 bases). Germline loops: CDR1 LNHDA, CDR2 SQIVND (reference sequence). The CDR3 is 14 residues long. The V gene lost 7 bases and the J gene lost 6 bases, with 16 bases spanning the gap. CDR3 in amino acids: CASNLGQTGQPQHF. CDR3 bases: TGTGCCAGTAACCTGGGGCAGACCGGTCAGCCCCAGCATTTT.

The gene calls are TRBV9 and TRBJ2-3; TRBD1 matches 9 bases. This CDR3 has 16 residues. V dropped 4 bases and J dropped 1; count of bases not matched to a gene: 7. The germline V gene has CDR1 SGDLS and CDR2 YYNGEE. The CDR3 spells CASSLRTGDGTDTQYF. In DNA, the CDR3 is TGTGCCAGCAGCTTACGGACAGGGGATGGCACAGATACGCAGTATTTT.

This rearrangement joins TRBV10-3 to TRBJ2-1; the D gene is possibly TRBD2 (6 bases). The CDR3 sequence is 14 residues long. The V and J ends lost 3 bases and 8 bases respectively, with 14 bases between them. CDR1 and CDR2 from the germline V gene are ENHRY and SYGVKD. The CDR3 nucleotides read TGTGCCATCAGTGATGGCGGGATCGTCGATGAGCAGTTCTTC. Translated, it gives CAISDGGIVDEQFF.

This chain links TRBV11-2 with TRBJ1-1, with D tentatively TRBD1 (6 bases). Germline CDR1 and CDR2: SGHAT and FQNNGV. The V end was cut by 5 bases, the J end by 2 bases, with 9 bases between. CDR3 length: 13 amino acids. CDR3 amino acids: CASSRTVNTEAFF. The CDR3 DNA reads as TGTGCCAGCAGCCGGACAGTAAACACTGAAGCTTTCTTT.

The chain employs TRBV2 and TRBJ2-2, with 7 bases aligning to TRBD1. Unmatched junction bases numbered 12, after V lost 5 bases and J lost 0 bases. In germline, CDR1 is SNHLY, CDR2 FYNNEI. This CDR3 contains 18 residues. This chain's CDR3 is CASSTDREWGANTGELFF. CDR3 bases: TGTGCCAGCAGTACCGACAGGGAGTGGGGCGCGAACACCGGGGAGCTGTTTTTT.

This clone was observed a few times. The chain is built from TRBV2 and TRBJ2-7; D is undetermined. Trimming left V 1 base short and J 3 bases short, with 1 base between. Germline lookup yields CDR1 SNHLY and CDR2 FYNNEI. The CDR3 is made up of 11 amino acids. In DNA form, the CDR3 reads TGTGCCAGCAGTGAAGTCTACGAGCAGTACTTC. Its translation: CASSEVYEQYF.

The rearrangement uses TRBV6-5 and TRBJ2-7, with TRBD1 matching 10 bases. The CDR3 runs to 14 residues. Trimming cost V 3 bases and J 2 bases; bases outside gene matches: 1. The germline V gene has CDR1 MNHEY and CDR2 SVGAGI. In nucleotides, the CDR3 is TGTGCCAGCAGTTATGGACAGGGGGCCTACGAGCAGTACTTC. As protein: CASSYGQGAYEQYF.

There are a few counts of this clone. The CDR3 region is CASSFLGQPQHF. CDR3 sequence (DNA): TGTGCCAGCAGTTTTTTAGGTCAGCCCCAGCATTTT. The chain joins TRBV27 to TRBJ1-5; no reliable D call. Germline loops: CDR1 MNHEY, CDR2 SMNVEV (reference sequence). There are 12 residues in the CDR3. V was trimmed by 3 bases and J by 6 bases, leaving 6 bases between them.

CDR3: CASSFTTGSINEQFF. Here the CDR3 DNA reads TGTGCCAGCAGCTTCACGACAGGGAGTATCAATGAGCAGTTCTTC. The J gene is TRBJ2-1, the V gene TRBV7-3, with TRBD1 matching 7 bases. CDR3 length: 15 residues. Germline CDR1 is SGHTA and CDR2 is FQGTGA. V shed 3 bases and J 6 bases; nucleotides not matched to a gene: 8.

The chain couples TRBV28 to TRBJ1-3, with a weak D call TRBD1 (5 bases). The CDR3 consists of 18 residues. V shed 9 bases and J shed 0 bases, with 24 bases lying between them. CDR1 and CDR2 from the germline V gene are MDHEN and SYDVKM. The CDR3 DNA sequence: TGTGCCAGTACCCCTCCTTTGGGGGGTGATATCTCTGGAAACACCATATATTTT. Residues: CASTPPLGGDISGNTIYF.

This clone occurred once. The rearrangement joins TRBV10-3 to TRBJ2-1; the D is unclear. In germline, CDR1 is ENHRY, CDR2 SYGVKD. V lost 4 bases, J lost 12 bases, and 16 bases lay in between. This CDR3 is built from 13 residues. CDR3 DNA: TGTGCCATCAGTGGTCCAGAGGCCGGCCGGCAGTTCTTC. This encodes CAISGPEAGRQFF.

The J gene is TRBJ2-7, the V gene TRBV7-3; a possible D gene is TRBD1 (7 bases). The germline V gene has CDR1 SGHTA and CDR2 FQGTGA. The CDR3 is made up of 15 amino acids. Deletions cut 5 bases from V and 3 bases from J, with 17 bases between. The CDR3 DNA follows: TGTGCCAGCAGCCAAGTGGGAGGACAGGACTACGAGCAGTACTTC. Translating it yields CASSQVGGQDYEQYF.

Points on this clone: The identical CDR3 is also encoded by other nucleotide sequences in the sample. The V call is TRBV12-5, the J call TRBJ1-1; 7 bases fit TRBD1. With 1 base clipped from V and 5 bases from J, the junction kept 4 bases outside the gene matches. Germline CDR1 LGHNT, CDR2 FRNRAP. The CDR3 length is 14 residues. The CDR3 sequence: CASGLGQGATEAFF. CDR3 nucleotide sequence: TGTGCTAGTGGTTTGGGACAGGGCGCGACTGAAGCTTTCTTT.

In regard to this clone: One end of the junction is discordant with germline, which a read error may explain. The chain employs TRBV5-1 and TRBJ1-4; TRBD1 aligns across 9 bases. This CDR3 has 14 residues. Germline V gene sequence: CDR1 SGHRS, CDR2 YFSETQ. The CDR3 loop reads CASTLQGANEKLFF. Written as DNA, the CDR3 is TGCGCCAGCACCCTACAGGGGGCTAACGAAAAACTGTTTTTT.

CDR3 in DNA: TGTGCCAGCAGCGTAGCGGGGGCCCCGACTGGTGTCGAGCAGTACTTC. Amino acids: CASSVAGAPTGVEQYF. The genes are TRBV9 and TRBJ2-7; D assignment may be TRBD1 or TRBD2 (6 bases each). This CDR3 is built from 16 residues. Germline CDR1 SGDLS, CDR2 YYNGEE. Trimming left V 0 bases short and J 6 bases short, with 19 bases between. The full variable domain, its missing parts supplied by reference TRBV9 and TRBJ2-7, is DSGVTQTPKHLITATGQRVTLRCSPRSGDLSVYWYQQSLDQGLQFLIQYYNGEERAKGNILERFSAQQFPDLHSELNLSSLELGDSALYFCASSVAGAPTGVEQYFGPGTRLTVT.

Comments on this clone: The junction does not match germline at one end; this may be a read error. V and J are TRBV5-4 and TRBJ2-3; no definite D call. CDR1 is SGHNT and CDR2 is YYREEE in the germline V gene (reference sequence). This CDR3 spans 14 amino acids. In nucleotides, the CDR3 is TGTGCCAGCAGTTTGGAAAGGTGGACAGATACGCAGTATTTT. Its translation is CASSLERWTDTQYF.

This chain links TRBV7-9 with TRBJ2-3; D not certain. This CDR3 comprises 16 residues. CDR1 is SEHNR and CDR2 is FQNEAQ in the germline V gene (reference sequence). V was trimmed by 3 bases and J by 1 base, leaving 14 bases between them. The CDR3 DNA sequence: TGTGCCAGCAGCTTTACGGGCACTTCCGGCACAGATACGCAGTATTTT. As protein: CASSFTGTSGTDTQYF.

The chain is built from TRBV5-5 and TRBJ2-2, with 9 bases identical to TRBD2. The CDR3 totals 18 residues. Germline V gives CDR1 SGHKS, CDR2 YYEKEE (reference sequence). The J segment lost 2 bases and the V segment lost 3 bases, leaving 11 bases of the junction unmatched. The CDR3 DNA is TGTGCCAGCAGCTCAAAATATACAGCGGGAGGCAACACCGGGGAGCTGTTTTTT. Its translation is CASSSKYTAGGNTGELFF.

This clone was recorded only once. The chain recombines TRBV10-3 with TRBJ1-1, with 7 bases lining up with TRBD1. Germline CDR1 is ENHRY and CDR2 is SYGVKD. V lost 3 bases, J lost 5 bases, and 3 bases stayed unmatched. The CDR3 runs to 13 residues. As DNA, the CDR3 is TGTGCCATCAGTGAAAGGGGGCTTACTGAAGCTTTCTTT. Encoded protein: CAISERGLTEAFF.

As concerns this clone: Other DNA sequences in the sample encode the same CDR3. This sequence joins TRBV18 and TRBJ1-1; D is unclear. The CDR3 loop spans 12 amino acids. V lost 5 bases, J lost 2 bases, and 6 bases lay in between. Germline CDR1 KGHSH, CDR2 LQKENI. CDR3 sequence (DNA): TGTGCCAGCTCAAGAGCAAACACTGAAGCTTTCTTT. Translation gives CASSRANTEAFF. Full variable domain (missing parts from reference TRBV18 and TRBJ1-1): NAGVMQNPRHLVRRRGQEARLRCSPMKGHSHVYWYRQLPEEGLKFMVYLQKENIIDESGMPKERFSAEFPKEGPSILRIQQVVRGDSAAYFCASSRANTEAFFGQGTRLTVV.

The rearrangement links TRBV6-6 to TRBJ2-7, with TRBD1 matching over 9 bases. In germline, CDR1 is MNHNY, CDR2 SVGAGI (reference sequence). The J segment lost 3 bases and the V segment lost 5 bases, leaving 5 bases of the junction unmatched. The CDR3 has 14 amino acids. CDR3: CASSVRDRDYEQYF. CDR3 bases: TGTGCCAGCAGTGTCCGGGACAGGGACTACGAGCAGTACTTC.

The DNA of the CDR3 is TGCAGCGTTGTGATGGATGGATCCTACGAGCAGTACTTC. Translating it yields CSVVMDGSYEQYF. The rearrangement uses TRBV29-1 and TRBJ2-5; D gene unclear. The DNA end is a closer match to TRBJ2-7, so the J assignment may be wrong. Germline V gives CDR1 SQVTM, CDR2 ANQGSEA. The CDR3 sequence is 13 residues long.

The chain has TRBV4-2 and TRBJ1-2; D gene uncertain. V was pared by 4 bases and J by 8 bases, with 17 bases between. The CDR3 extends over 14 amino acids. The germline V gene has CDR1 LGHNA and CDR2 YNFKEQ. The CDR3: CASSPMETWRGYTF. CDR3 nucleotides: TGTGCCAGCAGCCCAATGGAGACCTGGCGGGGCTACACCTTC.

J is TRBJ2-1 and V is TRBV4-1, with 13 bases matching TRBD2. J lost 4 bases, V lost 4 bases, and 7 bases had no gene match. This CDR3 spans 17 amino acids. Germline V CDR1 and CDR2: MGHRA, YSYEKL. Here the CDR3 reads CASSRRTSGGNYNEQFF. The CDR3 bases are TGCGCCAGCAGCCGTCGGACTAGCGGGGGAAATTACAATGAGCAGTTCTTC.

The rearrangement joins TRBV6-1 to TRBJ2-1, with 11 bases identical to TRBD1. After removal of 3 bases from V and 9 bases from J, the junction contained 10 bases not matched to a gene. Germline V gene sequence: CDR1 MNHNS, CDR2 SASEGT. This CDR3 has 16 amino acids. CDR3 residues: CASSDPGTGGSGEQFF. For the CDR3, the DNA is TGTGCCAGCAGTGATCCCGGGACAGGGGGATCCGGTGAGCAGTTCTTC.

The V and J genes are TRBV7-9 and TRBJ2-7, with a weak D call TRBD2 (6 bases). Trimming stripped 1 base from V and 7 bases from J, with 17 bases between. Per germline, CDR1 SEHNR and CDR2 FQNEAQ (reference sequence). This CDR3 contains 15 residues. The CDR3 nucleotides read TGTGCCAGCAGCTTAGATTCTACGGGAGTGGATGAGCAGTACTTC. Protein sequence: CASSLDSTGVDEQYF.